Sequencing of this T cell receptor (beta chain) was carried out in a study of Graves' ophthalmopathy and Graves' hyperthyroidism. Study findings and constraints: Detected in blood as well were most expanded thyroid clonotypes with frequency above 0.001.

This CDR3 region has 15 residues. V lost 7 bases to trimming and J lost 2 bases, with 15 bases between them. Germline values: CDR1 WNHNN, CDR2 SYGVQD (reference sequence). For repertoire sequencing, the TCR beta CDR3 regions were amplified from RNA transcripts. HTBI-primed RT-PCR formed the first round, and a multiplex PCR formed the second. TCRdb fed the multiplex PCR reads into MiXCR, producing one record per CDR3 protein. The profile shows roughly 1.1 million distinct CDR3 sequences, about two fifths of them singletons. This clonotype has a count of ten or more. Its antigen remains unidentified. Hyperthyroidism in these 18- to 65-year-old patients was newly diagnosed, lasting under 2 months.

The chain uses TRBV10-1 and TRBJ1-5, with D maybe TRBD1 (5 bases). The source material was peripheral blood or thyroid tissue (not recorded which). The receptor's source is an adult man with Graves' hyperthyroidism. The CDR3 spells CASTLTVPGNQPQHF. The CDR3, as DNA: TGCGCCAGCACCTTGACAGTCCCCGGCAATCAGCCCCAGCATTTT.